This T cell receptor beta chain was captured in a study of blood T cell repertoires in COVID-19. Across the whole study: Samples taken during acute and convalescent COVID-19 were collected in the United States, Italy and Spain.

In the original workflow: Nucleated cell counts were estimated from reference gene primer amplification. Method: immunoSEQ multiplex PCR; TCRdb's copy keeps in-frame clones and lacks some. V and J calls and clone size are copied from that table; D and trimming were computed from the DNA. The sample shows some 200,000 clones, around 83% of them seen only once. Trimming took 7 bases from V and 0 from J, leaving 13 bases between them. The V gene's germline CDR1 is MDHEN and CDR2 SYDVKM. The CDR3 runs 15 residues. Source material: peripheral blood. The sequence came from a woman aged 40 to 55 with acute or convalescent COVID-19. The chain links TRBV28 to TRBJ1-3; D gene ambiguous. The CDR3 region has the DNA TGTGCCAGCATTGCGGCCTATTACTCTGGAAACACCATATATTTT. It specifies CASIAAYYSGNTIYF.